The sample holds many counts of the clone carrying this T cell receptor (beta chain). Regarding time point: persistent/refractory GD, antithyroid drugs over 5 years with positive TRAb. Isolated PBMC RNA provided the starting material for the TCR library. The data stem from a study of regulatory T cells in long-lasting Graves disease. Trimming cost V 4 bases and J 1 base, with 16 bases left between them. The CDR3 loop spans 16 amino acids. Germline V gene lookup returns CDR1 MNHEY and CDR2 SMNVEV (reference sequence). HTBI primers from iRepertoire and Arm-PCR of CDR3 regions yielded the TCR beta libraries. Original handling: Samples revealed about 63 TRBV and roughly 15 TRBJ segments. Each CDR3 protein is one row after TCRdb ran MiXCR on the multiplex PCR reads. The V and J calls reflect TCRdb's pipeline rather than the authors' work. Of fewer than 550,000 distinct CDR3 sequences listed, 20% to 25% were seen once; the top ten hold roughly 6.9%.

The chain combines TRBV27 with TRBJ1-1; D is ambiguous. The TCR was taken from a female donor with Graves disease. The sequences come from peripheral blood mononuclear cells (PBMCs), collected when the disease was refractory, from a patient treated with antithyroid drugs. CDR3 in amino acids: CASSSREGQKNTEAFF. The CDR3 nucleotides are TGTGCCAGCAGTTCCCGAGAGGGTCAGAAGAACACTGAAGCTTTCTTT.